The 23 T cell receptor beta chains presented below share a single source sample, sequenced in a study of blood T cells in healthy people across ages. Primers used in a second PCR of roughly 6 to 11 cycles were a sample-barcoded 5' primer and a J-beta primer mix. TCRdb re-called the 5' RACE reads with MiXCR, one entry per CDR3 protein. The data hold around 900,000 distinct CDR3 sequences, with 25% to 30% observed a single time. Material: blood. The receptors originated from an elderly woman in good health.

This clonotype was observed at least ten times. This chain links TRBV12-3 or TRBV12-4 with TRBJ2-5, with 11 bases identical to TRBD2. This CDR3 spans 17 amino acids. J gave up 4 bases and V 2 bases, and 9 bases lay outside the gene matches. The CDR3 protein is CASSLSLSGGARETQYF. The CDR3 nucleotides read TGTGCCAGCAGTTTAAGTCTTAGCGGGGGGGCCAGAGAGACCCAGTACTTC.

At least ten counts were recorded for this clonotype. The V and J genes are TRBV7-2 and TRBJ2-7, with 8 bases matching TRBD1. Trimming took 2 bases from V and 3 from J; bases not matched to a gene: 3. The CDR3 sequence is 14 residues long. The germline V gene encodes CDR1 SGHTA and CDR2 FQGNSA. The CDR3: CASSLQGAGYEQYF. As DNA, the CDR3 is TGTGCCAGCAGCTTACAGGGGGCTGGCTACGAGCAGTACTTC. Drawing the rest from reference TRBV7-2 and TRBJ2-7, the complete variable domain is GAGVSQSPSNKVTEKGKDVELRCDPISGHTALYWYRQSLGQGLEFLIYFQGNSAPDKSGLPSDRFSAERTGGSVSTLTIQRTQQEDSAVYLCASSLQGAGYEQYFGPGTRLTVT.

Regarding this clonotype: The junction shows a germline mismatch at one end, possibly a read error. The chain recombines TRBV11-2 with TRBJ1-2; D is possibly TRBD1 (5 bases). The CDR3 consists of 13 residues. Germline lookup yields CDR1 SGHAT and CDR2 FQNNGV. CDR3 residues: CASSRPGGNGFTF. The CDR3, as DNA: TGTGCCAGCAGCCGCCCGGGGGGGAACGGCTTCACCTTC.

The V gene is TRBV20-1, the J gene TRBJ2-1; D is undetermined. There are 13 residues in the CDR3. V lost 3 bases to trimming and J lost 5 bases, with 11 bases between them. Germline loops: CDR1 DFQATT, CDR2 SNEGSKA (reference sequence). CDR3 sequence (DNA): TGCAGTGCTAGCCCGGATGTGGACAATGAGCAGTTCTTC. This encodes CSASPDVDNEQFF.

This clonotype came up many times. CDR3 sequence reads: CASSVGPGGLAGGNEQFF. CDR3 coding DNA: TGTGCCAGCAGCGTGGGCCCGGGGGGACTAGCGGGGGGTAATGAGCAGTTCTTC. This chain connects TRBV9 to TRBJ2-1; 15 bases map to TRBD2. V gave up 2 bases and J gave up 7 bases; unmatched junction bases: 10. The length of the CDR3 is 18 residues. Germline V lookup: CDR1 SGDLS, CDR2 YYNGEE.

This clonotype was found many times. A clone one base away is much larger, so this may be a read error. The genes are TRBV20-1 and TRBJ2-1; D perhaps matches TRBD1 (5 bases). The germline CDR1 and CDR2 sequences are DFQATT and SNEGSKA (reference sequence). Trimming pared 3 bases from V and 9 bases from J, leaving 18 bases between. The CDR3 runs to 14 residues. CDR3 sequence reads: CSASPSRQGGEQFF. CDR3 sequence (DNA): TGCAGTGCTAGCCCTTCTAGGCAGGGCGGTGAGCAGTTCTTC.

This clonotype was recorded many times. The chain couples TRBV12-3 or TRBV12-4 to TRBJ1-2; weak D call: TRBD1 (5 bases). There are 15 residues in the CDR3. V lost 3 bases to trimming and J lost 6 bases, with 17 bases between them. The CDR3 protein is CASSFRDGIYDGYTF. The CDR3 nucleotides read TGTGCCAGCAGTTTCCGGGACGGGATTTACGATGGCTACACCTTC.

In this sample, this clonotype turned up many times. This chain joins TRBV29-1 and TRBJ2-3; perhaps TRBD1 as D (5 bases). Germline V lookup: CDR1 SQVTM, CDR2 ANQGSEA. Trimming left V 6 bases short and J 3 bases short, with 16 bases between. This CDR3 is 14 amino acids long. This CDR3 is CSVRRTTSTDTQYF. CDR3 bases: TGCAGCGTCCGCAGGACAACAAGTACAGATACGCAGTATTTT.

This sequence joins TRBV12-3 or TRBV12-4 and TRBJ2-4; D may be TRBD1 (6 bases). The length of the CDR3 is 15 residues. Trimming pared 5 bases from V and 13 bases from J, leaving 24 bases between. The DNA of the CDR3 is TGTGCCAGCAGTACACCACAGGGACGCGGAGAAGAGCAGTACTTC. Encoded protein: CASSTPQGRGEEQYF.

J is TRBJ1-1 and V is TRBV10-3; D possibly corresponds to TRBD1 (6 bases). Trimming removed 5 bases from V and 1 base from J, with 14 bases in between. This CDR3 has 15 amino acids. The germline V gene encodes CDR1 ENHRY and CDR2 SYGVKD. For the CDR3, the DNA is TGTGCCATCAGTATGGACAGCCTGACGAACACTGAAGCTTTCTTT. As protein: CAISMDSLTNTEAFF.

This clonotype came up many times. The CDR3, as DNA: TGTGCCAGCAGCTCGGACAGCTATGGCTACACCTTC. Protein sequence: CASSSDSYGYTF. The rearrangement joins TRBV7-9 to TRBJ1-2, with D possibly being TRBD1 (6 bases). The CDR3 runs 12 residues. Between the trimmed V and J ends, which lost 4 bases and 4 bases, there was a span of 7 bases. From germline, CDR1 is SEHNR and CDR2 FQNEAQ (reference sequence).

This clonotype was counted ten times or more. CDR3 sequence: CASSSPGGIPYEQYF. In nucleotides, the CDR3 is TGTGCCAGCAGTTCACCAGGGGGTATCCCCTACGAGCAGTACTTC. V usage is TRBV28 and J usage is TRBJ2-7; 7 bases line up with TRBD1. With V trimmed by 4 bases and J by 2 bases, 8 bases remained unmatched. The CDR3 has 15 amino acids. Germline V CDR1 and CDR2: MDHEN, SYDVKM. The full variable domain, rest sourced from reference TRBV28 and TRBJ2-7, is DVKVTQSSRYLVKRTGEKVFLECVQDMDHENMFWYRQDPGLGLRLIYFSYDVKMKEKGDIPEGYSVSREKKERFSLILESASTNQTSMYLCASSSPGGIPYEQYFGPGTRLTVT.

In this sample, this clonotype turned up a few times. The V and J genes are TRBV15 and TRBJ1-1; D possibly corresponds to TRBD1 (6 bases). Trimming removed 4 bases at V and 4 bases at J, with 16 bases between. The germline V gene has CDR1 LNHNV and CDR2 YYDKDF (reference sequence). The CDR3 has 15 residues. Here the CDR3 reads CATSIEAGVGTEAFF. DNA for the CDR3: TGTGCCACCAGCATTGAGGCAGGGGTAGGCACTGAAGCTTTCTTT.

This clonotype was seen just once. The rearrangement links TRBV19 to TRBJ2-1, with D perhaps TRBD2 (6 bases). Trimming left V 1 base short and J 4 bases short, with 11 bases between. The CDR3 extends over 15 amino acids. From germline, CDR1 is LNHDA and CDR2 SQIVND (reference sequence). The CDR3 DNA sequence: TGTGCCAGTAGTATAGTGGGGACTGGTTACAATGAGCAGTTCTTC. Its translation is CASSIVGTGYNEQFF.

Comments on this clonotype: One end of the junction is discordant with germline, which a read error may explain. This CDR3 is CTSSQVGDSRGYTF. The CDR3, as DNA: TGTACCAGCAGCCAAGTCGGGGACAGTCGCGGCTACACCTTC. V is TRBV3-1 and J is TRBJ1-2; TRBD1 matches 7 bases. The CDR3 is 14 amino acids. CDR1 and CDR2 from the germline V gene are LGHDT and YNNKEL (reference sequence).

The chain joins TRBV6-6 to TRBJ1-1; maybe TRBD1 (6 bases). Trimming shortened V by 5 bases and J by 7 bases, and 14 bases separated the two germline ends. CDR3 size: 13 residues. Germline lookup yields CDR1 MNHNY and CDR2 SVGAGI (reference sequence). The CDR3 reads CASSAQDRNEAFF. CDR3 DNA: TGTGCCAGCAGTGCCCAGGACAGAAATGAAGCTTTCTTT.

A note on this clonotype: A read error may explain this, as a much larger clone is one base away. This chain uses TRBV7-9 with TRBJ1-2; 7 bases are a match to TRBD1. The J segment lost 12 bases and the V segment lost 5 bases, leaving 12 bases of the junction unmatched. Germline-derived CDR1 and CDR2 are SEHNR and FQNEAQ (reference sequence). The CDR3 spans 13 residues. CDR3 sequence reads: CASSETGPLGHTF. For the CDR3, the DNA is TGTGCCAGCAGCGAGACAGGGCCCTTAGGCCACACCTTC.

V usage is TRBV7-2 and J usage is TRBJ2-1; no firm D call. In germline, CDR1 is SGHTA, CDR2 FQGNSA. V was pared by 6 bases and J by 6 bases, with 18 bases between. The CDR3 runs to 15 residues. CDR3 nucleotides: TGTGCCAGCAGTGATACACCCGTCCCGCTCAATGAGCAGTTCTTC. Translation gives CASSDTPVPLNEQFF.

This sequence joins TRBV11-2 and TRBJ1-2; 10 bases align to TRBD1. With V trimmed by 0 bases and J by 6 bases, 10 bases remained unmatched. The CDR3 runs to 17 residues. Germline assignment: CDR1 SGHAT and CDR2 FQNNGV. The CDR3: CASSLDPGTGEVHGYTF. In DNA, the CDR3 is TGTGCCAGCAGCTTAGACCCCGGGACAGGGGAAGTTCATGGCTACACCTTC.

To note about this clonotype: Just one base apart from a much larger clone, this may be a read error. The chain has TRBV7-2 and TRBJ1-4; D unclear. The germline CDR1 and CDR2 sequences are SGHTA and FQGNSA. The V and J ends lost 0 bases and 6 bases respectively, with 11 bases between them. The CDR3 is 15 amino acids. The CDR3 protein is CASSLAPTAYEKLFF. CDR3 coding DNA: TGTGCCAGCAGCTTAGCTCCCACGGCCTATGAAAAACTGTTTTTT. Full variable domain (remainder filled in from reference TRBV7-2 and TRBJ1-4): GAGVSQSPSNKVTEKGKDVELRCDPISGHTALYWYRQSLGQGLEFLIYFQGNSAPDKSGLPSDRFSAERTGGSVSTLTIQRTQQEDSAVYLCASSLAPTAYEKLFFGSGTQLSVL.

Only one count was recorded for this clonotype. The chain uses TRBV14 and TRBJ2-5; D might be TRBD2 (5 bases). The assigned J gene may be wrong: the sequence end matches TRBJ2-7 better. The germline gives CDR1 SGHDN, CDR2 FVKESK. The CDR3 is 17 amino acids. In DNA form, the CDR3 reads TGTGCCAGCAGCCAAGCAGTCTTAGCGATTAAATGTTACGAGCAGTACTTC. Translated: CASSQAVLAIKCYEQYF.

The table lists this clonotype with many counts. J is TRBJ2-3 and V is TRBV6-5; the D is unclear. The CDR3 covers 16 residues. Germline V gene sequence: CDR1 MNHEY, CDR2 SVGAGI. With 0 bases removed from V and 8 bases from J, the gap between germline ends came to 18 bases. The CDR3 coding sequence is TGTGCCAGCAGTTACTCGAGAGGCGGCAGCGCCGGTACGCAGTATTTT. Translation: CASSYSRGGSAGTQYF.

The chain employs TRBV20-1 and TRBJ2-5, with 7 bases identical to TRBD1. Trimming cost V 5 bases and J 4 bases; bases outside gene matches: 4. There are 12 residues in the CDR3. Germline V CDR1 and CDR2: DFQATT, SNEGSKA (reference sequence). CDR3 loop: CSAYDRVETQYF. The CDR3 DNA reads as TGCAGTGCTTACGACAGGGTAGAGACCCAGTACTTC.